A selection of T cell receptor beta chains follows, all from one sample in a study of blood T cell repertoires in COVID-19. Profiled with immunoSEQ multiplex PCR; TCRdb holds only in-frame clones, not every one. The sample shows approximately 280,000 clones, around 88% of them seen only once. The specimen was peripheral blood. These receptors came from a man aged 35 to 55 with acute or convalescent COVID-19. CDR3s include the opening cysteine and the closing phenylalanine or tryptophan. The D gene is left open where the match is weak. Some rows mark clone size as missing; the rest say once, few, many or name a class of expanded clone.

J gene | clone size | V gene | D gene | CDR3 DNA | CDR3 protein
TRBJ1-6 | . | TRBV18 | TRBD1 | TGTGCCAGCTCCCCTTTGGGGGACAGGGGTGATTCACCCCTCCACTTT | CASSPLGDRGDSPLHF
TRBJ1-2 | . | TRBV30 | . | TGTGCCTCCACCCATAGAGATGCTAACTATGGCTACACCTTC | CASTHRDANYGYTF
TRBJ1-2 | . | TRBV5-6 | . | TGTGCCAGCAGTTCGACAGTCCTACATGGCTACACCTTC | CASSSTVLHGYTF
TRBJ2-1 | . | TRBV10-3 | . | TGTGCCATCAGTGAGTCGAATCCGGGAAAGAATGAGCAGTTCTTC | CAISESNPGKNEQFF
TRBJ1-1 | . | TRBV10-3 | . | TGTGCCATCAGTGCCGTAGGGGGTTACACTGAAGCTTTCTTT | CAISAVGGYTEAFF
TRBJ1-2 | . | TRBV27 | TRBD1 | TGTGCCAGCAGTTTACAGGGGGTAAGGTATGGCTACACCTTC | CASSLQGVRYGYTF
TRBJ2-2 | . | TRBV5-1 | . | TGCGCCAGCAGCCACGGGACACAGAACACCGGGGAGCTGTTTTTT | CASSHGTQNTGELFF
TRBJ1-3 | . | TRBV9 | . | TGTGCCAGCAGCGAAGGACTGATCTCTGGAAACACCATATATTTT | CASSEGLISGNTIYF
TRBJ1-4 | . | TRBV23-1 | TRBD1 | TGCGCCAGCAGTCAAGAACAGGGGTATCCAACTAATGAAAAACTGTTTTTT | CASSQEQGYPTNEKLFF
TRBJ1-4 | . | TRBV30 | . | TGTGCCTGGAGTGTACCCACAGGGTACAACGAAAAACTGTTTTTT | CAWSVPTGYNEKLFF
TRBJ2-2 | . | TRBV2 | . | TGTGCCAGCAGTGAAGCGCTTGGAGGGCAAAACACCGGGGAGCTGTTTTTT | CASSEALGGQNTGELFF
TRBJ2-1 | . | TRBV2 | TRBD2 | TGTGCCAGCAGCCAGGGACTAGCAGGGGGGAATGAGCAGTTCTTC | CASSQGLAGGNEQFF
TRBJ2-1 | . | TRBV19 | . | TGTGCCAGTAGTGGGACACCGAGGAATGAGCAGTTCTTC | CASSGTPRNEQFF
TRBJ1-3 | once | TRBV5-8 | . | TGTGCCAGCAGCTTGAACAGGGAAGGAAACACCATATATTTT | CASSLNREGNTIYF
TRBJ2-1 | . | TRBV6-1 | TRBD2 | TGTGCCAGCAGTGAAGAGATATTAGCGGGGGGTGAGCAGTTCTTC | CASSEEILAGGEQFF
TRBJ1-6 | . | TRBV12-3/TRBV12-4 | TRBD1 | TGTGCCAGCAGAACAGGGGGAAACCCCCTCCACTTT | CASRTGGNPLHF
TRBJ2-7 | . | TRBV5-1 | TRBD2 | TGCGCCAGCAGTCCTGGGGGGGGAACGGTCGGCCACGAGCAGTACTTC | CASSPGGGTVGHEQYF
TRBJ2-2 | . | TRBV9 | TRBD2 | TGTGCCAGCAGCGTAGCTTCGGGACTAGTCCCCGGGGAGCTGTTTTTT | CASSVASGLVPGELFF
TRBJ2-7 | . | TRBV5-4 | . | TGTGCCAGCAGCTTGGGAGGGCCCTACGAGCAGTACTTC | CASSLGGPYEQYF
TRBJ2-1 | . | TRBV24-1 | TRBD2 | TGTGCCACCAGTGATTTGACTAGCGGGGGGGCCAATGAGCAGTTCTTC | CATSDLTSGGANEQFF
TRBJ2-1 | . | TRBV9 | TRBD1 | TGTGCCAGCAGCCAGACAGGGAGCTCCTACAATGAGCAGTTCTTC | CASSQTGSSYNEQFF
TRBJ1-2 | . | TRBV24-1 | . | TGTGCCACCAGTGACCTTACGGGGGGCTACACCTTC | CATSDLTGGYTF
TRBJ2-2 | . | TRBV5-1 | TRBD2 | TGCGCCAGCAGCCTAGCGGGGACAAACACCGGGGAGCTGTTTTTT | CASSLAGTNTGELFF
TRBJ1-1 | . | TRBV4-2 | TRBD1 | TGTGCCAGCAGCCAAGAAGGAGGGACAGAGAACACTGAAGCTTTCTTT | CASSQEGGTENTEAFF
TRBJ1-1 | . | TRBV4-1 | . | TGCGCCAGCAGCCAAGGGTACGGAGGGTGGGGGGACACTGAAGCTTTCTTT | CASSQGYGGWGDTEAFF
TRBJ2-5 | . | TRBV3-1/TRBV3-2 | TRBD2 | TGTGCCAGCAGCCAAGATATACCGGGGGGGGCCACGGAGACCCAGTACTTC | CASSQDIPGGATETQYF
TRBJ2-1 | . | TRBV10-2 | TRBD1 | TGCGCCAGCCGGGACAGGGATAATGAGCAGTTCTTC | CASRDRDNEQFF
TRBJ2-2 | . | TRBV27 | . | TGTGCCAGCACCGGCAGGACGAACACCGGGGAGCTGTTTTTT | CASTGRTNTGELFF
TRBJ1-2 | few | TRBV9 | . | TGTGCCAGCAGCCACAGGCTTTCAGGGCTGCCTAACTATGGCTACACCTTC | CASSHRLSGLPNYGYTF
TRBJ2-3 | . | TRBV6-1 | . | TGTGCCAGCAGTGAACGAGGGAGTAGCACAGATACGCAGTATTTT | CASSERGSSTDTQYF
TRBJ1-3 | . | TRBV7-3 | TRBD1 | TGTGCCAGCAGTGACAGGGGCTCTGGAAACACCATATATTTT | CASSDRGSGNTIYF
TRBJ2-1 | . | TRBV6-1 | . | TGTGCCAGCAGTGAATTACGGCAGGGGTCCAATGAGCAGTTCTTC | CASSELRQGSNEQFF
TRBJ1-3 | . | TRBV7-2 | . | TGTGCCAGCAGTAGGGACAGAAACACCATATATTTT | CASSRDRNTIYF
TRBJ1-5 | . | TRBV27 | . | TGTGCCAGCAGTTCCCGCGAGCGGGCAAGGGGCAATCAGCCCCAGCATTTT | CASSSRERARGNQPQHF
TRBJ1-1 | . | TRBV5-1 | . | TGCGCCAGCAGCTTGGCGGTCGGTTCGAACACTGAAGCTTTCTTT | CASSLAVGSNTEAFF
TRBJ2-2 | . | TRBV3-1/TRBV3-2 | . | TGTGCCAGCAGCTTCTCAGGGGGGGAGCTGTTTTTT | CASSFSGGELFF
TRBJ1-6 | . | TRBV4-2 | . | TGTGCCAGCAGCCAAGAAGGGAGGGGTTTTATGTACTCACCCCTCCACTTT | CASSQEGRGFMYSPLHF
TRBJ1-2 | . | TRBV4-1 | . | TGCGCCAGCAGCCTCTACGAACTTATCGGTGGCTACACCTTC | CASSLYELIGGYTF
TRBJ2-1 | . | TRBV2 | . | TGTGCCAGCAGAGACTTGGACAGAGGGAAGGAGTTCTTC | CASRDLDRGKEFF
TRBJ1-5 | . | TRBV6-5 | . | TGTGCCAGCAGTTATGGGCGTAATCAGCCCCAGCATTTT | CASSYGRNQPQHF
TRBJ1-1 | . | TRBV5-4 | TRBD1 | TGTGCCAGCAGCTTGGAGACAGGGGGCGCGGGTGATAGCACTGAAGCTTTCTTT | CASSLETGGAGDSTEAFF
TRBJ1-1 | . | TRBV9 | . | TGTGCCAGCAGCGTAGTCAGTCGGGGCACTGAAGCTTTCTTT | CASSVVSRGTEAFF
TRBJ2-7 | once | TRBV10-1 | . | TGCGCCAGCAGTGAGCTTAGCAGGGGCAACTACGAGCAGTACTTC | CASSELSRGNYEQYF
TRBJ1-3 | . | TRBV11-2 | . | TGTGCCAGCAGCTTAGGAGCACCCCACTCTGGAAACACCATATATTTT | CASSLGAPHSGNTIYF
TRBJ2-2 | . | TRBV11-2 | . | TGTGCCAGCAGCTTAGTAGGGGGTGGCACCGGGGAGCTGTTTTTT | CASSLVGGGTGELFF
TRBJ1-1 | . | TRBV18 | . | TGTGCCAGCTCACCGAGGACGGAGGGCACTGAAGCTTTCTTT | CASSPRTEGTEAFF